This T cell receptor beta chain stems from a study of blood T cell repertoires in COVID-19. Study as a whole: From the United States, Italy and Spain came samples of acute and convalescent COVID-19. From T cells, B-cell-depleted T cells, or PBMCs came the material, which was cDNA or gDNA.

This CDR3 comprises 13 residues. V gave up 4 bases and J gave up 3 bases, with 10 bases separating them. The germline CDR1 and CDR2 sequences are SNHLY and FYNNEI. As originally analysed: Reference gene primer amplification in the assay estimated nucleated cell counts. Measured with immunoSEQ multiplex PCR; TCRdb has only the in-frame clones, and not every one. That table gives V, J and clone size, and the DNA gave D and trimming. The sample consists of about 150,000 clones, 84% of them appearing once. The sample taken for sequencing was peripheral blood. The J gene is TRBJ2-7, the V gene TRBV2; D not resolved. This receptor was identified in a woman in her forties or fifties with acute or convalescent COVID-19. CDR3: CASSGQVIYEQYF. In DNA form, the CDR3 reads TGTGCCAGCAGTGGGCAGGTGATCTACGAGCAGTACTTC.